This T cell receptor (beta chain) comes out of a study of T cells in Graves' hyperthyroidism and ophthalmopathy. As for the study in general: Peripheral blood was obtained at initial diagnosis, preceding any treatment.

The source material, RNA transcripts, was used to amplify TCR beta CDR3 regions. HTBI primers drove first-round RT-PCR of the TCR CDR3. MiXCR was run by TCRdb on the multiplex PCR reads, yielding one entry per CDR3 protein. This table holds roughly 100,000 distinct CDR3 sequences, approximately 56% found once. Patients showing uncontrolled infection, other autoimmune disease, pregnancy or lactation were ineligible. Extraction of PBMCs used 7.5 to 10 ml of fresh peripheral blood. J was trimmed by 2 bases and V by 2 bases; bases with no gene match: 4. CDR1 and CDR2 (germline): MNHEY, SVGAGI. The CDR3 extends over 15 amino acids. This clonotype occurred many times.

The receptor was isolated from a woman aged 40 to 50 with Graves' hyperthyroidism. This chain connects TRBV6-5 to TRBJ2-3; 7 bases fit TRBD2. The sequencing sample was made of blood. For the CDR3, the DNA is TGTGCCAGCAGTTACGTAGCGGGTTACACAGATACGCAGTATTTT. Protein: CASSYVAGYTDTQYF.